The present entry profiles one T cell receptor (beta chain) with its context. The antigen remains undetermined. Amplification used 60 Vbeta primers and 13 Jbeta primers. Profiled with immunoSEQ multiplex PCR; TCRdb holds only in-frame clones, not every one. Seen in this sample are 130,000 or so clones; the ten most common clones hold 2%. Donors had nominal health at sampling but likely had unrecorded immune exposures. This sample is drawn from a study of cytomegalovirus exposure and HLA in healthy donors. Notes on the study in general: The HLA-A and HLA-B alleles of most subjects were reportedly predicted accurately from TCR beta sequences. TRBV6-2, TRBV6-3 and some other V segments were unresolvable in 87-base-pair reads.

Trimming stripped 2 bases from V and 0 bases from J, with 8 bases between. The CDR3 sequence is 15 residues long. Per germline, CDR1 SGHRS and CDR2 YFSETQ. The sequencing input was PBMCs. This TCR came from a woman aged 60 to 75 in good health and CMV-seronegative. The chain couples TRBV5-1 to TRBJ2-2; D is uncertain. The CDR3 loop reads CASSFRHTNTGELFF. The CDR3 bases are TGCGCCAGCAGCTTTCGACATACGAACACCGGGGAGCTGTTTTTT.